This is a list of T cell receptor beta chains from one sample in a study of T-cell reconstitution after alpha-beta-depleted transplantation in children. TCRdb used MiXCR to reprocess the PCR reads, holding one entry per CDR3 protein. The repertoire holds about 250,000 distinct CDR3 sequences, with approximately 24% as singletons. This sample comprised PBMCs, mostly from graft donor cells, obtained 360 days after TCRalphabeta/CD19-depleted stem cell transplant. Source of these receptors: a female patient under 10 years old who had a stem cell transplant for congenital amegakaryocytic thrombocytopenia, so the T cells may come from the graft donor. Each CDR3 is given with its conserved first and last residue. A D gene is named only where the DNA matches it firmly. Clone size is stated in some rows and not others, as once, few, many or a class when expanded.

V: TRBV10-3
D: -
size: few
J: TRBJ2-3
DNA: TGTGCCACCAGGGGGGACAGTCCCACAGATACGCAGTATTTT
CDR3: CATRGDSPTDTQYF

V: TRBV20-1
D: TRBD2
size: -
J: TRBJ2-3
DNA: TGCAGTGCTGGCGGCCCCTGGACTAGTTCCACAGATACGCAGTATTTT
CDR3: CSAGGPWTSSTDTQYF

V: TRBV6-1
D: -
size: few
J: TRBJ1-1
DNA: TGTGCCAGCAACCTGCGGGGGAACACTGAAGCTTTCTTT
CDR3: CASNLRGNTEAFF

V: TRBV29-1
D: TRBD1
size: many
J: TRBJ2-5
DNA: TGCAGCGTTGTTCCCCACAGGGGGCTAGAGACCCAGTACTTC
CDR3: CSVVPHRGLETQYF

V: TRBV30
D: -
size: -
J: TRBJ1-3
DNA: TGTGCCTGGACCCAAACCGGGGAACCTGGAAACACCATATATTTT
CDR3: CAWTQTGEPGNTIYF

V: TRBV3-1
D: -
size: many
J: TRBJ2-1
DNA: TGTGCACTCGGCGGTGAGCAGTTCTTC
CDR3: CALGGEQFF

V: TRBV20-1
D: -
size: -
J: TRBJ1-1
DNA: TGCAGTGCTACCTCGGGGGTCACTGAAGCTTTCTTT
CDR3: CSATSGVTEAFF

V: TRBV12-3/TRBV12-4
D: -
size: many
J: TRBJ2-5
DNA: TGTGCCAGCAGTTGGTCCCAAGAGACCCAGTACTTC
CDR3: CASSWSQETQYF

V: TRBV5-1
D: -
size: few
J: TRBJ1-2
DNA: TGCGCCAGCAGCTTGGCCGCGGGGGCGCGTGGCTACACCTTC
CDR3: CASSLAAGARGYTF

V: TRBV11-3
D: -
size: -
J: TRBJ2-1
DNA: TGTGCCAGCAGCTTAGAGAGGGGAGGGGGTACAAATGAGCAGTTCTTC
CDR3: CASSLERGGGTNEQFF

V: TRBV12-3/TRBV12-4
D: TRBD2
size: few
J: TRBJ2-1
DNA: TGTGCCAGCAGTGTGGGGACTAGCGGGGGGAGCTCCTACAATGAGCAGTTCTTC
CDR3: CASSVGTSGGSSYNEQFF

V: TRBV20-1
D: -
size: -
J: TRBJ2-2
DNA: TGCAGTGCTAGAATAGACACCGGGGAGCTGTTTTTT
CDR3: CSARIDTGELFF

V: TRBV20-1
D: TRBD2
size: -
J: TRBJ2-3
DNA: TGCAGTGCTAGAAACCTAGCGGGAGGGGCAGATACGCAGTATTTT
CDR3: CSARNLAGGADTQYF

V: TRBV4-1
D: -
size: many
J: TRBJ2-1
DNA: TGCGCCAGCAGCCAAGTCTGGACACCAACAATGACGCAGTTCTTC
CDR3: CASSQVWTPTMTQFF

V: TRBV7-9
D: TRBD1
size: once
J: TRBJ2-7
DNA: TGTGCCAGCAGTGACAGGGCACCGTACTACGAGCAGTACTTC
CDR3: CASSDRAPYYEQYF

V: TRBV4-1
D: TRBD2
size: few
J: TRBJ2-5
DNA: TGCGCCAGCAGCCAAGAGGTACAGGTCCGACCTAGCGGGAGTCGGGTAGGAGAGACCCAGTACTTC
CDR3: CASSQEVQVRPSGSRVGETQYF

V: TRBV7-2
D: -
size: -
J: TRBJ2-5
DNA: TGTGCCAGCAGCCCAACTCAGAGACTTCAAGAGACCCAGTACTTC
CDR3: CASSPTQRLQETQYF

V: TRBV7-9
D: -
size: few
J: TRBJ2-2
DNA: TGTGCCAGCAGCCCCATCCTCCAGGACACCGGGGAGCTGTTTTTT
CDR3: CASSPILQDTGELFF

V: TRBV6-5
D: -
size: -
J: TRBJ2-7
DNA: TGTGCCAGCAGTTCAAATTTGGGCGAGCAGTACTTC
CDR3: CASSSNLGEQYF

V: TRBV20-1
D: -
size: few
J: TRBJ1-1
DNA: TGCAGTGCTAGCCGACAGTTATTGAACACTGAAGCTTTCTTT
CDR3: CSASRQLLNTEAFF

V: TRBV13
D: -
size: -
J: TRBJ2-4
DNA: TGTGCCAGCAGCTTATACAGTCTAGCCAAAAACATTCAGTACTTC
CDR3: CASSLYSLAKNIQYF

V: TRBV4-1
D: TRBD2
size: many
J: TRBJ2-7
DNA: TGCGCCAGCAGCCAAGGGCCCTTTTTGGCCTTAGCGGGGGTATCCTACGAGCAGTACTTC
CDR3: CASSQGPFLALAGVSYEQYF

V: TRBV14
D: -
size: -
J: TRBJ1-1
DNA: TGTGCCAGCAGCCAAGATTGGCTTACGGGAGGGAACACTGAAGCTTTCTTT
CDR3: CASSQDWLTGGNTEAFF

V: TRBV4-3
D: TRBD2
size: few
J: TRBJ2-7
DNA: TGCGCCAGCAGCCAAGATCTGACTAGCGAATACTACGAGCAGTACTTC
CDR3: CASSQDLTSEYYEQYF

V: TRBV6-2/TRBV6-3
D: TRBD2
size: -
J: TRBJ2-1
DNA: TGTGCCAGCAGTCCGGGACTAGCGGGCTACAAGCCTATATACAATGAGCAGTTCTTC
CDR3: CASSPGLAGYKPIYNEQFF

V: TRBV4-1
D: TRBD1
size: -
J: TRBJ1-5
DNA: TGCGCCAGCAGCCAAGAATGGCGCAGGGGGAGTCAGCCCCAGCATTTT
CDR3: CASSQEWRRGSQPQHF